The rows below give T cell receptor beta chains drawn from one sample of a study of molecular identifiers for immune sequencing clone quantification. Each CDR3 protein is one row after TCRdb ran MiXCR on the PCR reads. The sample consists of about 640,000 distinct CDR3 sequences, 20% of them appearing once. Sequenced sample: naive CD8+ T cells from blood, with Jurkat cell RNA spiked in. These receptors were taken from a human donor in good health. Some libraries in this study had Jurkat cell RNA spiked in. CDR3s include the opening cysteine and the closing phenylalanine or tryptophan. The D gene is left open where the match is weak. Some rows mark clone size as missing; the rest say once, few, many or name a class of expanded clone.

-	many	TRBV24-1	TRBJ2-1	CATSARRISSYNEQFF	TGTGCCACCAGTGCTCGTAGGATTTCCTCCTACAATGAGCAGTTCTTC
TRBD2	many	TRBV4-3	TRBJ2-3	CASSPGTSGIDTQYF	TGCGCCAGCAGCCCAGGGACTAGCGGGATAGATACGCAGTATTTT
-	many	TRBV20-1	TRBJ2-7	CSARVEGNEQYF	TGCAGTGCTAGAGTAGAAGGTAACGAGCAGTACTTC
TRBD2	many	TRBV20-1	TRBJ2-7	CSATPRTSGHIYEQYF	TGCAGTGCCACTCCCCGCACTAGCGGGCACATCTACGAGCAGTACTTC
-	many	TRBV7-6	TRBJ1-1	CASSLGRKGGATEAFF	TGTGCCAGCAGCTTAGGTAGGAAGGGCGGCGCCACTGAAGCTTTCTTT
-	many	TRBV27	TRBJ2-5	CASRFGETQYF	TGTGCCAGCAGGTTCGGCGAGACCCAGTACTTC
-	few	TRBV7-6	TRBJ2-7	CASSSPGTSSYEQYF	TGTGCCAGCAGCTCCCCGGGGACCAGCTCCTACGAGCAGTACTTC
-	-	TRBV19	TRBJ2-1	CASTLVGGSYNEQFF	TGTGCCAGTACCTTGGTTGGGGGCTCCTACAATGAGCAGTTCTTC
-	-	TRBV6-5	TRBJ1-5	CASSYSTQSNQPQHF	TGTGCCAGCAGTTACTCGACACAGAGCAATCAGCCCCAGCATTTT
-	-	TRBV6-5	TRBJ2-3	CASRDGDRPDTQYF	TGTGCCAGCAGGGACGGGGACCGACCAGATACGCAGTATTTT
-	few	TRBV6-6	TRBJ2-5	CASSYLLRDTAPYQETQYF	TGTGCCAGCAGTTACTTACTACGGGACACCGCCCCGTACCAAGAGACCCAGTACTTC
-	-	TRBV7-8	TRBJ1-1	CASSKTVDRENTEAFF	TGTGCCAGCAGTAAAACAGTGGATAGAGAGAACACTGAAGCTTTCTTT
-	-	TRBV2	TRBJ2-3	CASSPDSTGTQYF	TGTGCCAGCAGTCCTGACAGCACAGGTACGCAGTATTTT
-	many	TRBV7-6	TRBJ1-1	CASSSTDSNTEAFF	TGTGCCAGCAGCTCCACCGACAGTAACACTGAAGCTTTCTTT
-	once	TRBV20-1	TRBJ2-1	CSARGGGLNEQFF	TGCAGTGCTAGAGGGGGAGGTTTGAATGAGCAGTTCTTC
TRBD1	many	TRBV28	TRBJ1-1	CASSPGTGGLGTEAFF	TGTGCCAGCAGTCCCGGGACAGGGGGTTTGGGCACTGAAGCTTTCTTT
-	many	TRBV7-3	TRBJ2-1	CASSSGLVYNEQFF	TGTGCCAGCAGCTCTGGGCTAGTTTACAATGAGCAGTTCTTC
-	many	TRBV24-1	TRBJ2-7	CATSDSDFRGNSYEQYF	TGTGCCACCAGTGATTCCGACTTTCGGGGAAACTCCTACGAGCAGTACTTC
-	few	TRBV15	TRBJ1-4	CATMERTINEKLFF	TGTGCCACCATGGAACGGACGATCAATGAAAAACTGTTTTTT
TRBD2	-	TRBV4-3	TRBJ2-6	CASSQISGRSSAGANVLTF	TGCGCCAGCAGCCAGATTAGCGGGAGGTCGAGCGCTGGGGCCAACGTCCTGACTTTC
TRBD2	many	TRBV9	TRBJ2-2	CASSVAASGGTGELFF	TGTGCCAGCAGCGTAGCTGCCAGCGGGGGTACCGGGGAGCTGTTTTTT
TRBD1	many	TRBV3-1	TRBJ1-1	CASSQDWTGTLNTEAFF	TGTGCCAGCAGCCAAGACTGGACAGGGACCTTGAACACTGAAGCTTTCTTT
TRBD1	many	TRBV29-1	TRBJ2-3	CSVVAGGVADTQYF	TGCAGCGTTGTTGCAGGGGGCGTCGCAGATACGCAGTATTTT
-	many	TRBV9	TRBJ2-3	CASTGKSSTDTQYF	TGTGCCAGCACAGGGAAATCTAGCACAGATACGCAGTATTTT
-	many	TRBV28	TRBJ1-2	CASSLSRNYGYTF	TGTGCCAGCAGTTTGTCGAGAAACTATGGCTACACCTTC
-	-	TRBV19	TRBJ1-1	CASSPARAEAFF	TGTGCCAGTAGCCCCGCGCGGGCCGAAGCTTTCTTT